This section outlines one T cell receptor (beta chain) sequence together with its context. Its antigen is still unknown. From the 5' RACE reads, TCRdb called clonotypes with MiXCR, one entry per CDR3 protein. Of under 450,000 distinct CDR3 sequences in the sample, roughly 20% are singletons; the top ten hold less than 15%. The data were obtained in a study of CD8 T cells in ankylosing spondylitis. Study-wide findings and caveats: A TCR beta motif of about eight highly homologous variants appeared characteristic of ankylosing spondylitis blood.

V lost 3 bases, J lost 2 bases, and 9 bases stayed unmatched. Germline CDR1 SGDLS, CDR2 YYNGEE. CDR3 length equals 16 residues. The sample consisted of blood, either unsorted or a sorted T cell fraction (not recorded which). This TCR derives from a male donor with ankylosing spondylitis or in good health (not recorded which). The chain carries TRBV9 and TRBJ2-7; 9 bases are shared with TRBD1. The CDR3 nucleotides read TGTGCCAGCAGCGCCTCCCGGGACAGGGCAACCTACGAGCAGTACTTC. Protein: CASSASRDRATYEQYF. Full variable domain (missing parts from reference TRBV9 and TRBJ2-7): DSGVTQTPKHLITATGQRVTLRCSPRSGDLSVYWYQQSLDQGLQFLIQYYNGEERAKGNILERFSAQQFPDLHSELNLSSLELGDSALYFCASSASRDRATYEQYFGPGTRLTVT.